The following is a T cell receptor beta chain sequence with its context. The antigen is not known. These data belong to a study of T cell repertoires in cytomegalovirus infection. Turning to the study itself: CMV infection and matching HLA type were both indicated by public TCR beta signatures.

This CDR3 has 19 residues. Per germline, CDR1 SGHVT and CDR2 SQSDAQ. V was clipped by 2 bases and J by 7 bases; unmatched bases: 17. TCRdb fed the reads into MiXCR, producing one record per CDR3 protein. The sample has 680,000 or so distinct CDR3 sequences; around a third are singletons. The receptor's source is a human donor in good health (CMV status not recorded). Some clones in this sample may be carry-over from other donors' samples. The gene calls are TRBV7-4 and TRBJ2-1; TRBD1 matches at 10 bases. The source material was cultured PBMCs, sampled from culture after CMV antigen stimulation. CDR3 region: CASSLPQKAGTGARNEQFF. For the CDR3, the DNA is TGTGCCAGCAGCTTACCACAGAAGGCGGGGACAGGGGCTCGGAATGAGCAGTTCTTC. Full variable domain (remainder filled in from reference TRBV7-4 and TRBJ2-1): GAGVSQSPRYKVAKRGRDVALRCDSISGHVTLYWYRQTLGQGSEVLTYSQSDAQRDKSGRPSGRFSAERPERSVSTLKIQRTEQGDSAVYLCASSLPQKAGTGARNEQFFGPGTRLTVL.